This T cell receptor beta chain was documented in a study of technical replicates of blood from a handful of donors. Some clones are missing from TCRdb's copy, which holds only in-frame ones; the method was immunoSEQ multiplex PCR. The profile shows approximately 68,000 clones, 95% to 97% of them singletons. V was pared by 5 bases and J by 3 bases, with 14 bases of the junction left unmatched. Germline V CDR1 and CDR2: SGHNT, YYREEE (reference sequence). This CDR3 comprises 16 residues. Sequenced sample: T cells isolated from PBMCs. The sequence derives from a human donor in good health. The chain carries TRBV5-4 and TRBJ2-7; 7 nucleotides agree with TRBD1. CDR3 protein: CASSYDARGRYYEQYF. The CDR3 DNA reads TGTGCCAGCAGTTACGATGCTAGGGGGCGTTACTACGAGCAGTACTTC.